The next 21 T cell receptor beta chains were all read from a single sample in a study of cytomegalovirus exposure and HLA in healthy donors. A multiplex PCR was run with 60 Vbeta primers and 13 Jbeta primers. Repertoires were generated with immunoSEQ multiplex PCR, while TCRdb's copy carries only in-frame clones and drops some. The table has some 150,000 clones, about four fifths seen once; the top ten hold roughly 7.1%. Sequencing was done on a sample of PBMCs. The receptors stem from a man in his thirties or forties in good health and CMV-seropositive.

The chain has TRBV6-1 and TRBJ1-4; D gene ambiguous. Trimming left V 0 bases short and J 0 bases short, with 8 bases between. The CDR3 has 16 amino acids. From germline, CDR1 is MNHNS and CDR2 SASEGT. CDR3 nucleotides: TGTGCCAGCAGTGAAGCGAGGGAGACAACTAATGAAAAACTGTTTTTT. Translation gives CASSEARETTNEKLFF.

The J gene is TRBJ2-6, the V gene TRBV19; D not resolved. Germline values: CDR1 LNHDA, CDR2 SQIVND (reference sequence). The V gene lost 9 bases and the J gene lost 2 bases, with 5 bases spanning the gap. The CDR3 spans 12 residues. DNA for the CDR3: TGTGCCAGCAGAACTGGGGCCAACGTCCTGACTTTC. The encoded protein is CASRTGANVLTF.

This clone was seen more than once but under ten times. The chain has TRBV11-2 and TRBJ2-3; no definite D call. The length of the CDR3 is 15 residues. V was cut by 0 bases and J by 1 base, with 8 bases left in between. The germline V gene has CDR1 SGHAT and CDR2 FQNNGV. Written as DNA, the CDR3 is TGTGCCAGCAGCTTAGATCCGGCGGGCACAGATACGCAGTATTTT. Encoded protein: CASSLDPAGTDTQYF.

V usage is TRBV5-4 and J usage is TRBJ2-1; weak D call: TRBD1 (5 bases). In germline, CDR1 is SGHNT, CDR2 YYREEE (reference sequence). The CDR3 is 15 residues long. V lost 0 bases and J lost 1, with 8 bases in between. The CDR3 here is CASSLGGLSYNEQFF. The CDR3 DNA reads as TGTGCCAGCAGCTTGGGGGGCCTTTCCTACAATGAGCAGTTCTTC.

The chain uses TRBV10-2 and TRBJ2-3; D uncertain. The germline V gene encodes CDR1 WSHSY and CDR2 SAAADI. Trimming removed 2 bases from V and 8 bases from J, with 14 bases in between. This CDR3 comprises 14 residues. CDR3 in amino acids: CASSENSSGGTQYF. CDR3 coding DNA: TGCGCCAGCAGTGAGAATAGTTCAGGTGGTACGCAGTATTTT.

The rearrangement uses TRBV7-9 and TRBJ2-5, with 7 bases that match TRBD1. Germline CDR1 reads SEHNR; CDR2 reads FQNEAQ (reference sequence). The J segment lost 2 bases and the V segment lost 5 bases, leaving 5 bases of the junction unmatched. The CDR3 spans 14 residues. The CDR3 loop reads CASSPRTGQETQYF. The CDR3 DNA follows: TGTGCCAGCAGCCCCCGGACAGGACAAGAGACCCAGTACTTC.

In DNA, the CDR3 is TGTGCCAGCAGCTTCCGGGACAGGGGGTACGAGCAGTACTTC. Amino acid sequence: CASSFRDRGYEQYF. The chain couples TRBV5-6 to TRBJ2-7, with 11 positions matching TRBD1. This CDR3 region has 14 residues. The trim removed 2 bases at V and 4 bases at J, leaving 2 bases unmatched. CDR1 and CDR2 (germline): SGHDT, YYEEEE.

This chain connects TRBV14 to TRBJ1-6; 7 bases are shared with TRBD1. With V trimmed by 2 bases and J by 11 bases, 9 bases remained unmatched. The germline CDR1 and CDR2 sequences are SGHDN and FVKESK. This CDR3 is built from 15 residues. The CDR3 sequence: CASSQLTGSATPLHF. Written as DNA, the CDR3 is TGTGCCAGCAGCCAACTGACAGGGTCGGCGACACCCCTCCACTTT.

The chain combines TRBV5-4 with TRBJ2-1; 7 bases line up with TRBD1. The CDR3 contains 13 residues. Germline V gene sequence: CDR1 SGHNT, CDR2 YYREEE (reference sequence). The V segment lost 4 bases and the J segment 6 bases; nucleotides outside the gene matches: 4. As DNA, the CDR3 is TGTGCCAGCAGCCTGAGGGGGCCCAATGAGCAGTTCTTC. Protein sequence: CASSLRGPNEQFF.

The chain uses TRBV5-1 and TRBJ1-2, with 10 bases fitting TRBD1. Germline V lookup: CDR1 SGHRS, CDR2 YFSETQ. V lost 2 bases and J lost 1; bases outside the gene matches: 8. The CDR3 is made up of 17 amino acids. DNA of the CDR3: TGCGCCAGCAGCTTCGGGACAGGGGCAGAGGGTAACTATGGCTACACCTTC. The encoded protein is CASSFGTGAEGNYGYTF.

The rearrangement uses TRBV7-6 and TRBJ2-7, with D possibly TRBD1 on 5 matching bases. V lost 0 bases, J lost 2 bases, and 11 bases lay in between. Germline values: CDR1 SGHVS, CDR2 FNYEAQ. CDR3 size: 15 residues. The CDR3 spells CASSLAQGLPYEQYF. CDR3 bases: TGTGCCAGCAGCTTAGCGCAGGGTCTCCCCTACGAGCAGTACTTC.

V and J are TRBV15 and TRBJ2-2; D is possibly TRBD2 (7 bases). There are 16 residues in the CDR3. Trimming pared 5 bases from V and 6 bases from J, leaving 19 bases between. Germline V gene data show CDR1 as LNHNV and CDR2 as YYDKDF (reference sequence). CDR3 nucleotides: TGTGCCACCAGCGGGGGGGCCCAGGGTGCGGCCGGGGAGCTGTTTTTT. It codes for CATSGGAQGAAGELFF.

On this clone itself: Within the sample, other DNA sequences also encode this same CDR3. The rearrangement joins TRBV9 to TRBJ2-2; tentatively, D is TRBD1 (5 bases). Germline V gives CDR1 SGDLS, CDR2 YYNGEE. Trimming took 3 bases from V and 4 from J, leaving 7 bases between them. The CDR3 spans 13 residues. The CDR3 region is CASSEGVTGELFF. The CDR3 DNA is TGTGCCAGCAGCGAAGGGGTCACCGGGGAGCTGTTTTTT.

The CDR3 loop reads CASSTKPQGPFGGYTF. Written as DNA, the CDR3 is TGTGCCAGCAGCACGAAGCCACAGGGTCCGTTTGGCGGCTACACCTTC. J is TRBJ1-2 and V is TRBV11-2; D is possibly TRBD1 (6 bases). The CDR3 is 16 residues long. V was shortened by 5 bases and J by 8 bases, with 24 bases between the two germline ends. Germline assignment: CDR1 SGHAT and CDR2 FQNNGV. Full variable domain (missing parts from reference TRBV11-2 and TRBJ1-2): EAGVAQSPRYKIIEKRQSVAFWCNPISGHATLYWYQQILGQGPKLLIQFQNNGVVDDSQLPKDRFSAERLKGVDSTLKIQPAKLEDSAVYLCASSTKPQGPFGGYTFGSGTRLTVV.

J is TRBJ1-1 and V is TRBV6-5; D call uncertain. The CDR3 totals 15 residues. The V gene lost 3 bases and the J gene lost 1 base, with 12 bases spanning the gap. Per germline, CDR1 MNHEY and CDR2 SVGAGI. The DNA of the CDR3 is TGTGCCAGCAGTTATTTTACCCGGGGGAACACTGAAGCTTTCTTT. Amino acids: CASSYFTRGNTEAFF.

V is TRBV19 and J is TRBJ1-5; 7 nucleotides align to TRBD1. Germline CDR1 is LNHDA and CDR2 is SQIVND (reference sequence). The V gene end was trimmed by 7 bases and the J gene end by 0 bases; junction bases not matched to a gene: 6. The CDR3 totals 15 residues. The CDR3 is CASKATGYSNQPQHF. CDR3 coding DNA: TGTGCCAGTAAAGCGACAGGGTATAGCAATCAGCCCCAGCATTTT.

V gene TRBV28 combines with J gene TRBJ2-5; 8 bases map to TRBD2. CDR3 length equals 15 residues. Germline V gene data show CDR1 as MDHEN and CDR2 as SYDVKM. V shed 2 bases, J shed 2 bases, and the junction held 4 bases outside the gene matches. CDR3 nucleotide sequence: TGTGCCAGCAGTTTACGGGGGGGGACACAAGAGACCCAGTACTTC. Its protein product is CASSLRGGTQETQYF.

CDR3 region: CASSGTGVGEQYF. DNA of the CDR3: TGTGCCAGCAGCGGTACAGGGGTAGGCGAGCAGTACTTC. The chain recombines TRBV7-9 with TRBJ2-7; 7 bases fit TRBD1. V trimming: 5 bases; J trimming: 6 bases; junction bases outside the gene matches: 7. Looked up from germline, CDR1 is SEHNR and CDR2 is FQNEAQ (reference sequence). CDR3 size: 13 residues. The full variable domain, completed using reference TRBV7-9 and TRBJ2-7, is DTGVSQNPRHKITKRGQNVTFRCDPISEHNRLYWYRQTLGQGPEFLTYFQNEAQLEKSRLLSDRFSAERPKGSFSTLEIQRTEQGDSAMYLCASSGTGVGEQYFGPGTRLTVT.

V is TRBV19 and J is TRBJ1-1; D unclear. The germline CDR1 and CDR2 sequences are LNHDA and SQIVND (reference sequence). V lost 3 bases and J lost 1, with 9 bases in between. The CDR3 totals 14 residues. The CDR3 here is CASSMVMRNTEAFF. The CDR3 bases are TGTGCCAGTAGTATGGTCATGAGGAACACTGAAGCTTTCTTT. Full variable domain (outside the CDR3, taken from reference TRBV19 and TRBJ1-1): DGGITQSPKYLFRKEGQNVTLSCEQNLNHDAMYWYRQDPGQGLRLIYYSQIVNDFQKGDIAEGYSVSREKKESFPLTVTSAQKNPTAFYLCASSMVMRNTEAFFGQGTRLTVV.

CDR3 DNA sequence: TGCAGCGGTCAAGAAACAGGGAACACCGGGGAGCTGTTTTTT. This encodes CSGQETGNTGELFF. The chain links TRBV29-1 to TRBJ2-2, with D maybe TRBD1 (5 bases). This CDR3 has 14 residues. The germline V gene has CDR1 SQVTM and CDR2 ANQGSEA. The V end lost 7 bases, the J end lost 1 base, and 13 bases lay between the germline ends.

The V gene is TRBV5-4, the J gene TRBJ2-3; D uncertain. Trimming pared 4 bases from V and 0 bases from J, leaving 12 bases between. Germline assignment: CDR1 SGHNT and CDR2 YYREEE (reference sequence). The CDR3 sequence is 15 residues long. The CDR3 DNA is TGTGCCAGCAGCGCGCGGAGCAGCAGCACAGATACGCAGTATTTT. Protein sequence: CASSARSSSTDTQYF.